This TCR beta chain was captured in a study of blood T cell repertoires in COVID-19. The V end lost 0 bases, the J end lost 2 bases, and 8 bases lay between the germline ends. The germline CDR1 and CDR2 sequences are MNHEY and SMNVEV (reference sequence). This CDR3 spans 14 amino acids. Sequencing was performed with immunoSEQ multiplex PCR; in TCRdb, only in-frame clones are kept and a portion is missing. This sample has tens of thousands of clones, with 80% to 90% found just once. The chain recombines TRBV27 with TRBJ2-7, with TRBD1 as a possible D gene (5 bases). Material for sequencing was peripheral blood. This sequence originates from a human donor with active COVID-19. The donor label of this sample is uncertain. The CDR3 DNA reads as TGTGCCAGCAGTTTATCGGGGCAGGCCTACGAGCAGTACTTC. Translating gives CASSLSGQAYEQYF.